This T cell receptor (beta chain) was profiled in a study of blood T cell repertoires in COVID-19. Profiled with immunoSEQ multiplex PCR; TCRdb holds only in-frame clones, not every one. The table records around 46,000 clones, approximately 83% of them present only once. Germline values: CDR1 KGHDR, CDR2 SFDVKD. The CDR3 has 15 residues. V was pared by 7 bases and J by 3 bases, with 5 bases of the junction left unmatched. The receptor comes from an elderly woman with COVID-19, enrolled during active disease. Sequencing was done on a sample of peripheral blood. The gene calls are TRBV24-1 and TRBJ2-2; 9 bases line up with TRBD1. CDR3 sequence: CATRPGTGYTGELFF. For the CDR3, the DNA is TGTGCCACCAGACCCGGGACAGGGTACACCGGGGAGCTGTTTTTT.